A single sample is the source of the 8 T cell receptor beta chains below, sequenced in a study of blood T cell repertoires in COVID-19. Measured with immunoSEQ multiplex PCR; TCRdb has only the in-frame clones, and not every one. Of some 130,000 clones in the sample, 75% to 90% are singletons; the top ten hold 18%. Sample: peripheral blood. The receptors come from a woman aged 45-65 years who had recovered from COVID-19.

This rearrangement joins TRBV7-9 to TRBJ1-6; D might be TRBD1 (6 bases). The germline CDR1 and CDR2 sequences are SEHNR and FQNEAQ (reference sequence). The V end was cut by 5 bases, the J end by 10 bases, with 21 bases between. The CDR3 loop spans 16 amino acids. The CDR3 loop reads CASSPSGTPLPSPLHF. The CDR3 DNA reads as TGTGCCAGCAGCCCCTCCGGGACACCTCTTCCCTCACCCCTCCACTTT. Variable domain in full (rest from reference TRBV7-9 and TRBJ1-6): DTGVSQNPRHKITKRGQNVTFRCDPISEHNRLYWYRQTLGQGPEFLTYFQNEAQLEKSRLLSDRFSAERPKGSFSTLEIQRTEQGDSAMYLCASSPSGTPLPSPLHFGNGTRLTVT.

This clone was found a few times. The V call is TRBV18, the J call TRBJ2-2; D call uncertain. The V end lost 3 bases, the J end lost 3 bases, and 14 bases lay between the germline ends. Germline CDR1 KGHSH, CDR2 LQKENI. The CDR3 loop spans 16 amino acids. The CDR3 DNA sequence: TGTGCCAGCTCACCTTACATACCGGGTGACACCGGGGAGCTGTTTTTT. It codes for CASSPYIPGDTGELFF.

The chain has TRBV2 and TRBJ2-3, with 11 bases aligning to TRBD2. The V gene end was trimmed by 8 bases and the J gene end by 5 bases; junction bases not matched to a gene: 6. Germline V gives CDR1 SNHLY, CDR2 FYNNEI. This CDR3 is 14 amino acids long. The CDR3, as DNA: TGTGCCAGCCTACTAGCGGGAGTTGGAGATACGCAGTATTTT. Amino acids: CASLLAGVGDTQYF.

The chain is built from TRBV15 and TRBJ2-4, with D hard to call. The V gene lost 5 bases and the J gene lost 0 bases, with 23 bases spanning the gap. This CDR3 contains 19 residues. Germline V gene lookup returns CDR1 LNHNV and CDR2 YYDKDF (reference sequence). CDR3 in DNA: TGTGCCACCAGCCCCCGCATTAATTACAGAACTCTAGCCAAAAACATTCAGTACTTC. Its protein product is CATSPRINYRTLAKNIQYF.

The CDR3 is CASRQRPYGYTF. CDR3 nucleotides: TGTGCCAGTAGACAGAGACCATATGGCTACACCTTC. This chain connects TRBV19 to TRBJ1-2; the D is unclear. Germline loops: CDR1 LNHDA, CDR2 SQIVND (reference sequence). V lost 6 bases to trimming and J lost 5 bases, with 10 bases between them. This CDR3 spans 12 amino acids.

The gene calls are TRBV19 and TRBJ1-6, with D uncertain. The CDR3 is 17 residues long. V lost 3 bases to trimming and J lost 0 bases, with 12 bases between them. Germline lookup yields CDR1 LNHDA and CDR2 SQIVND (reference sequence). CDR3 amino acids: CASSIRPVASYNSPLHF. CDR3 sequence (DNA): TGTGCCAGTAGTATCCGACCTGTAGCCTCCTATAATTCACCCCTCCACTTT.

The V call is TRBV6-6, the J call TRBJ1-6, with 10 bases aligning to TRBD1. V lost 5 bases and J lost 8; bases outside the gene matches: 3. From germline, CDR1 is MNHNY and CDR2 SVGAGI (reference sequence). The CDR3 totals 14 residues. For the CDR3, the DNA is TGTGCCAGCAGTGCCGGGACAGGGGATTCACCCCTCCACTTT. Its translation is CASSAGTGDSPLHF.

This clone rates as medium-sized. V gene TRBV6-4 combines with J gene TRBJ2-3; perhaps TRBD1 as D (5 bases). Trimming left V 0 bases short and J 6 bases short, with 16 bases between. CDR1 is MRHNA, CDR2 SNTAGT, per germline. The CDR3 covers 16 residues. The CDR3 DNA sequence: TGTGCCAGCAGTGACTCGGTGTACTCGCAGGGTGATACGCAGTATTTT. It yields the protein CASSDSVYSQGDTQYF.